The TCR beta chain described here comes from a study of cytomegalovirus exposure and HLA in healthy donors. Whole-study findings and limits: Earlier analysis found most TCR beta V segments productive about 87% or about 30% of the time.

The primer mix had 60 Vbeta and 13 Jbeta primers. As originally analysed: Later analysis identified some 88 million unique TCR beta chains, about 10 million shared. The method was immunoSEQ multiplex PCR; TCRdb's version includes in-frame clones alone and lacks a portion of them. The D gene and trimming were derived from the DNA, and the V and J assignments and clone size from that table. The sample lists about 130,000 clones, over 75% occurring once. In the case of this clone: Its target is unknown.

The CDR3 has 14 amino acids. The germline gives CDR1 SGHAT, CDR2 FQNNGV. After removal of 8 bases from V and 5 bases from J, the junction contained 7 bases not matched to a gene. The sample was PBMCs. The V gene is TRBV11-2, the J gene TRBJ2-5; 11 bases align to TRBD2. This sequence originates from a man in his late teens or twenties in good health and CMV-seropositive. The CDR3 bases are TGTGCCAGCGCTCTAGCGGGGGGAAGGGAGACCCAGTACTTC. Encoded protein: CASALAGGRETQYF. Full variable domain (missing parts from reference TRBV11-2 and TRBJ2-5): EAGVAQSPRYKIIEKRQSVAFWCNPISGHATLYWYQQILGQGPKLLIQFQNNGVVDDSQLPKDRFSAERLKGVDSTLKIQPAKLEDSAVYLCASALAGGRETQYFGPGTRLLVL.